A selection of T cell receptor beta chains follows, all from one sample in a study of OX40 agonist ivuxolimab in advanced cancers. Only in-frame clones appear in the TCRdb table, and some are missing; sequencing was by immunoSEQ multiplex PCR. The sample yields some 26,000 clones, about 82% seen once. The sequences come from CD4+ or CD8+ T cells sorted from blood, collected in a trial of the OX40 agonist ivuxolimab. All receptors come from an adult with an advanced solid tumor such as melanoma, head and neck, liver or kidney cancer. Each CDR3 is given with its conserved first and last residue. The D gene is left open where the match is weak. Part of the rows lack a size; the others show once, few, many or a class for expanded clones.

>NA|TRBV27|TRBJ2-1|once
TGTGCCAGCAGTTTATGGGCTAGCAGTGAGCAGTTCTTC
CASSLWASSEQFF
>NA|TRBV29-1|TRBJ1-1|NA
TGCAGCGTTGACTACGGGGCGGGCACTGAAGCTTTCTTT
CSVDYGAGTEAFF
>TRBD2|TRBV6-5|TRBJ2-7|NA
TGTGCCAGCAGTAGCGGGGGACAAGGCTACGAGCAGTACTTC
CASSSGGQGYEQYF
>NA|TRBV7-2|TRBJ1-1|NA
TGTGCCAGCAGCTTCTCGAGGTGGGAGACGGAGATAAACAACACTGAAGCTTTCTTT
CASSFSRWETEINNTEAFF
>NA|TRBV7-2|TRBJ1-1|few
TGTGCCAGCACCTTGACAGTGAACACTGAAGCTTTCTTT
CASTLTVNTEAFF
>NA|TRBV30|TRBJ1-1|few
TGTGCCTGGCATGGGCAGATGAACACTGAAGCTTTCTTT
CAWHGQMNTEAFF
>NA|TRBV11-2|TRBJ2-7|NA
TGTGCCAGCAGCTTGGAGGGGGGATCCTACGAGCAGTACTTC
CASSLEGGSYEQYF
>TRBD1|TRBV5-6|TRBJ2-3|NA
TGTGCCAGCAGCTTGGCGGGACAGACTAGCACAGATACGCAGTATTTT
CASSLAGQTSTDTQYF
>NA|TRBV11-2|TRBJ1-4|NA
TGTGCCAGCAGCTTGGAGCAGGGAGGCAATGAAAAACTGTTTTTT
CASSLEQGGNEKLFF
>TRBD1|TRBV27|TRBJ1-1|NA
TGTGCCAGCAGTCCTCATATGGACAGGGGTGAAGCTTTCTTT
CASSPHMDRGEAFF
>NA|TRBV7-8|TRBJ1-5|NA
TGTGCCAGCAGCTTAGAGCCAGGGGTCAATCAGCCCCAGCATTTT
CASSLEPGVNQPQHF
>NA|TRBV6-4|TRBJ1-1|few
TGTGCCAGCAGTGAGACGGTGAACACTGAAGCTTTCTTT
CASSETVNTEAFF
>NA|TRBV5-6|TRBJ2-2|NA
TGTGCCAGCAGCCATCCCACGGTATCCGGGGAGCTGTTTTTT
CASSHPTVSGELFF